Detailed here is one TCR beta chain. Its antigen remains undetermined. No much larger clone exists at a distance of one base, and base qualities are not known. The trial excluded patients who had a history of autoimmune disease or who were on systemic immunosuppression. Peripheral blood for TCR sequencing was drawn from every dose cohort at baseline, at cycle 4 day 1 and at cycle 7 day 1. The samples were drawn from a first-in-human, open-label, multicenter phase I dose-escalation trial of ivuxolimab. Adults with locally advanced or metastatic melanoma, renal cell, hepatocellular, or head and neck squamous cell carcinoma were enrolled in the trial. Before TCR sequencing, CD4+ T cells and CD8+ T cells from peripheral blood were sorted into separate populations. This specimen belongs to a study of OX40 agonist ivuxolimab in advanced cancers. Notes on the research overall: The costimulatory receptor OX40 (CD134) was targeted by ivuxolimab, a fully human IgG2 agonistic monoclonal antibody. Intravenous ivuxolimab was administered to patients every 2 weeks at six dose levels: 0.01, 0.1, 0.3, 1.5, 3 and 10 mg/kg. Of the 50 to 55 dose-escalation patients, hepatocellular carcinoma was present in around 20, melanoma in roughly 15, renal cell carcinoma in 9 and head and neck cancer in 9. The dose-escalation cohort was almost 85% male with a mean age of roughly 62 years, ranging from about 20 to 85. Prior anti-PD-1, anti-PD-L1 or anti-CTLA-4 therapy was permitted, and roughly two fifths of dose-escalation patients had received checkpoint inhibitors. Partial responses were achieved by three dose-escalation patients, of whom one had hepatocellular carcinoma and two had cutaneous melanoma. Peripheral TCRbeta sequencing was intended to test whether TCR sequence diversity was altered and clonal T-cell expansion was caused by ivuxolimab. The paper describes the monotherapy dose-escalation part (N of about 57 patients) of the phase I trial of ivuxolimab.

Trimming removed 3 bases from V and 2 bases from J, leaving 10 bases between the germline ends. The germline V gene encodes CDR1 SGHVS and CDR2 FQNEAQ. The cysteine opens and the phenylalanine closes a CDR3 of 14 amino acids. The DNA shown is the 42-base CDR3, in frame from base 1. For sequencing of the TCRbeta CDR3 region, genomic DNA was extracted from the sorted cells. The immunoSEQ Assay was used to sequence the TCRbeta CDR3 regions. This is the immuneACCESS table as TCRdb keeps it, with only in-frame sequences that have V and J called. A part of the clones is gone; compared with another copy, unresolved V genes explain less than half, and the rest is unexplained. The table for this sample lists about 88,000 clones; 85% to 90% of them were counted only once. Of the sample, about 1.5% is held by the ten largest clones. Study-wide conclusions, independent of this receptor: The antigen specificity of the clonally expanded peripheral T cells was not determined. After ivuxolimab, CD8+ T cells had more expanded clones than CD4+ T cells on average. In the 0.1-3.0 mg/kg groups, partial responders had among the lowest normalized peripheral clonal expansion, particularly in CD8+ T cells. Low levels of normalized T-cell clonal expansion were also seen in some patients who did not respond. At doses of 0.1 to 3.0 mg/kg, clonal expansion of both CD4+ and CD8+ blood T cells was observed from baseline to week 6.

The chain links TRBV7-8 with TRBJ1-1; no confident D gene assignment can be made. The sequencing here drew on CD4+ or CD8+ T cells sorted from blood, taken in a trial of the OX40 agonist ivuxolimab. This sequence was found in an adult with an advanced solid tumor such as melanoma, head and neck, liver or kidney cancer. The DNA reads TGTGCCAGCAGCTTCAAGAATTTCAACACTGAAGCTTTCTTT. Protein translation: CASSFKNFNTEAFF.